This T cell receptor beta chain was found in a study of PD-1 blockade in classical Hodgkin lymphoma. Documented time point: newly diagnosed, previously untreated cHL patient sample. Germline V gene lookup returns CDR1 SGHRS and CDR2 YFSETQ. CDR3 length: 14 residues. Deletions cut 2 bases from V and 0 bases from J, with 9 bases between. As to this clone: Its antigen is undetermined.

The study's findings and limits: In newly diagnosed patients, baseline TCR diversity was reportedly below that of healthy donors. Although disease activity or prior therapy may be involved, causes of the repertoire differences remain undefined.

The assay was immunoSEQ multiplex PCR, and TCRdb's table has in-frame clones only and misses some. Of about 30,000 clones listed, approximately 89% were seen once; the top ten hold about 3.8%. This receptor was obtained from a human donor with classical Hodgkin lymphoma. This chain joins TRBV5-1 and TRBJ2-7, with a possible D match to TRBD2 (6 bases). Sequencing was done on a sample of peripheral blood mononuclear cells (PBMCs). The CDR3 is CASSLPGASYEQYF. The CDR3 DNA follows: TGCGCCAGCAGCTTACCGGGAGCCTCCTACGAGCAGTACTTC. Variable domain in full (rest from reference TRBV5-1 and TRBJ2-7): KAGVTQTPRYLIKTRGQQVTLSCSPISGHRSVSWYQQTPGQGLQFLFEYFSETQRNKGNFPGRFSGRQFSNSRSEMNVSTLELGDSALYLCASSLPGASYEQYFGPGTRLTVT.